This T cell receptor (beta chain) is drawn from a study of T cells after yellow fever vaccination. Each CDR3 protein gets one entry after TCRdb re-called the 5' RACE reads with MiXCR. The table lists 100,000 to 150,000 distinct CDR3 sequences, roughly 6.7% of them singletons. In this sample, this clonotype turned up many times. The sequence was obtained from a young man who received the YFV17D yellow fever vaccine. The sample consisted of CD4+ T cells sorted from PBMCs, taken more than 8 days after the first yellow fever vaccination.

CDR3 coding DNA: TGTGCCAGCAGCTTAGGTCCGACAGGGTATCAGCCCCAGCATTTT. Translation gives CASSLGPTGYQPQHF. The V gene is TRBV7-6, the J gene TRBJ1-5, with 7 bases identical to TRBD1. Per the germline V gene, CDR1 is SGHVS and CDR2 is FNYEAQ. Germline trimming cut 1 base from V and 5 bases from J; bases unmatched to any gene: 5. CDR3 length: 15 amino acids.